A single sample gave rise to the 20 T cell receptor beta chains below, sequenced in a study of cytomegalovirus exposure and HLA in healthy donors. 13 Jbeta primers and 60 Vbeta primers were used for the PCR. Profiling relied on immunoSEQ multiplex PCR, and the TCRdb table lists in-frame clones only, not all of them. The sample includes around 150,000 clones, over 60% of them seen just once. The sample comprised PBMCs. Receptor source: a man in his forties in good health and CMV-seronegative.

This chain connects TRBV18 to TRBJ1-5; possible D gene TRBD1, 6 bases. V was pared by 3 bases and J by 3 bases, with 12 bases between. Germline V gene data show CDR1 as KGHSH and CDR2 as LQKENI. The CDR3 contains 15 residues. CDR3 in amino acids: CASSPADSSNQPQHF. The DNA of the CDR3 is TGTGCCAGCTCACCGGCGGACAGTTCCAATCAGCCCCAGCATTTT.

The chain combines TRBV7-8 with TRBJ1-5, with TRBD1 matching over 10 bases. After removal of 1 base from V and 7 bases from J, the junction contained 7 bases not matched to a gene. The germline CDR1 and CDR2 sequences are SGHVS and FQNEAQ. The CDR3 runs 16 residues. The CDR3 sequence is CASSLVTGGAGQPQHF. The CDR3 bases are TGTGCCAGCAGCTTAGTGACAGGGGGCGCTGGCCAGCCCCAGCATTTT.

V and J are TRBV18 and TRBJ2-7; 8 bases map to TRBD2. This CDR3 is 16 amino acids long. CDR1 and CDR2 (germline): KGHSH, LQKENI. V dropped 3 bases and J dropped 2; count of bases not matched to a gene: 9. CDR3 in DNA: TGTGCCAGCTCACCCCGGGGGGGGGTCGCGGCCTACGAGCAGTACTTC. It translates to CASSPRGGVAAYEQYF. The full variable domain, its missing parts supplied by reference TRBV18 and TRBJ2-7, is NAGVMQNPRHLVRRRGQEARLRCSPMKGHSHVYWYRQLPEEGLKFMVYLQKENIIDESGMPKERFSAEFPKEGPSILRIQQVVRGDSAAYFCASSPRGGVAAYEQYFGPGTRLTVT.

The J gene is TRBJ1-1, the V gene TRBV10-1; D is perhaps TRBD1 (5 bases). The germline V gene has CDR1 WNHNN and CDR2 SYGVQD (reference sequence). V shed 2 bases and J shed 4 bases, with 11 bases lying between them. The CDR3 contains 14 residues. The CDR3 bases are TGCGCCAGCAGTGAGGGGGCTAAGGGCACTGAAGCTTTCTTT. It yields the protein CASSEGAKGTEAFF.

J is TRBJ2-7 and V is TRBV7-2; 14 bases fit TRBD2. Per germline, CDR1 SGHTA and CDR2 FQGNSA. The CDR3 sequence is 17 residues long. The V gene end was trimmed by 4 bases and the J gene end by 7 bases; junction bases not matched to a gene: 12. The CDR3 coding sequence is TGTGCCAGCAGCTCTCGCCTGACTAGCGGGGGGGCTGGAGAGCAGTACTTC. This gives the protein CASSSRLTSGGAGEQYF.

This sequence joins TRBV30 and TRBJ2-7; 10 nucleotides align to TRBD2. This CDR3 has 15 residues. V shed 3 bases and J 5 bases; nucleotides not matched to a gene: 10. The germline V gene encodes CDR1 GTSNPN and CDR2 SVGIG (reference sequence). CDR3 loop: CAWRSASGSIDEQYF. The CDR3 DNA sequence: TGTGCCTGGAGGTCGGCTAGCGGGAGCATTGACGAGCAGTACTTC.

The chain combines TRBV30 with TRBJ2-1; TRBD2 matches 12 bases. The germline CDR1 and CDR2 sequences are GTSNPN and SVGIG (reference sequence). The CDR3 is 14 residues long. V lost 4 bases to trimming and J lost 4 bases; unmatched junction nucleotides: 2. The CDR3 protein is CAWTGTSGYNEQFF. CDR3 DNA: TGTGCCTGGACCGGGACTAGCGGGTACAATGAGCAGTTCTTC.

This chain uses TRBV6-5 with TRBJ2-7; 12 nucleotides match TRBD1. V lost 2 bases and J lost 6; bases outside the gene matches: 5. The CDR3 spans 15 residues. The germline V gene has CDR1 MNHEY and CDR2 SVGAGI. CDR3 region: CASSYGGTGGGEQYF. CDR3 bases: TGTGCCAGCAGTTACGGGGGGACAGGGGGCGGCGAGCAGTACTTC.

The rearrangement joins TRBV7-2 to TRBJ2-7; D unresolved. Germline V gives CDR1 SGHTA, CDR2 FQGNSA. The CDR3 totals 14 residues. With 2 bases removed from V and 3 bases from J, the gap between germline ends came to 11 bases. The CDR3 loop is CASSLYPNSYEQYF. The CDR3, as DNA: TGTGCCAGCAGCTTATACCCCAACAGCTACGAGCAGTACTTC. Complete variable domain (other parts from reference TRBV7-2 and TRBJ2-7): GAGVSQSPSNKVTEKGKDVELRCDPISGHTALYWYRQSLGQGLEFLIYFQGNSAPDKSGLPSDRFSAERTGGSVSTLTIQRTQQEDSAVYLCASSLYPNSYEQYFGPGTRLTVT.

The gene calls are TRBV5-1 and TRBJ1-1; D ambiguous. V dropped 4 bases and J dropped 3 bases, with 10 bases sitting between them. Germline V lookup: CDR1 SGHRS, CDR2 YFSETQ. CDR3 length: 13 amino acids. The CDR3 nucleotides are TGCGCCAGCAGCAACGAAGAGGACACTGAAGCTTTCTTT. It specifies CASSNEEDTEAFF.

The CDR3 loop reads CASSYQQKNTEAFF. DNA for the CDR3: TGTGCCAGCAGTTACCAACAAAAGAACACTGAAGCTTTCTTT. The chain carries TRBV6-5 and TRBJ1-1; D not certain. The CDR3 covers 14 residues. The germline V gene encodes CDR1 MNHEY and CDR2 SVGAGI. The ends were cut back, 2 bases at V and 1 base at J, with 8 bases in the middle.

The chain carries TRBV4-2 and TRBJ2-1; tentatively, D is TRBD2 (6 bases). The V and J ends lost 1 base and 0 bases respectively, with 10 bases between them. The CDR3 has 16 amino acids. Germline CDR1 LGHNA, CDR2 YNFKEQ. DNA for the CDR3: TGTGCCAGCAGCCAAGCTCGGGGGAGCTCCTACAATGAGCAGTTCTTC. Its translation is CASSQARGSSYNEQFF.

V gene TRBV7-9 combines with J gene TRBJ1-6, with TRBD1 matching over 8 bases. Germline assignment: CDR1 SEHNR and CDR2 FQNEAQ (reference sequence). J lost 9 bases, V lost 5 bases, and 9 bases had no gene match. The CDR3 contains 15 residues. The CDR3 spells CASSRGQGAGSPLHF. As DNA, the CDR3 is TGTGCCAGCAGCCGCGGACAGGGAGCAGGTTCACCCCTCCACTTT.

This clone is a singleton in its sample. This chain uses TRBV2 with TRBJ2-4; weak D call: TRBD1 (6 bases). V was shortened by 1 base and J by 7 bases, with 17 bases between the two germline ends. This CDR3 is 16 amino acids long. In germline, CDR1 is SNHLY, CDR2 FYNNEI. The CDR3 protein is CASSEGRFEGENIQYF. CDR3 nucleotide sequence: TGTGCCAGCAGTGAAGGGAGGTTTGAGGGGGAGAACATTCAGTACTTC.

The chain has TRBV5-4 and TRBJ2-2, with 7 bases that match TRBD2. In germline, CDR1 is SGHNT, CDR2 YYREEE (reference sequence). With V trimmed by 0 bases and J by 3 bases, 5 bases remained unmatched. The CDR3 has 16 amino acids. CDR3 bases: TGTGCCAGCAGCTTGGAGGCTAGCGGTCACACCGGGGAGCTGTTTTTT. Amino acids: CASSLEASGHTGELFF. Full variable domain (remainder filled in from reference TRBV5-4 and TRBJ2-2): ETGVTQSPTHLIKTRGQQVTLRCSSQSGHNTVSWYQQALGQGPQFIFQYYREEENGRGNFPPRFSGLQFPNYSSELNVNALELDDSALYLCASSLEASGHTGELFFGEGSRLTVL.

The gene calls are TRBV7-2 and TRBJ1-2, with 9 bases aligning to TRBD1. The CDR3 extends over 13 amino acids. CDR1 and CDR2 (germline): SGHTA, FQGNSA. V shed 5 bases, J shed 5 bases, and the junction held 3 bases outside the gene matches. CDR3 loop: CASSDGQGYGYTF. The DNA for the CDR3 is TGTGCCAGCAGCGATGGACAGGGGTATGGCTACACCTTC.

This clone has a single count. CDR3 sequence: CASSGRAGETQYF. The CDR3 nucleotides read TGTGCCAGCAGCGGGAGGGCCGGTGAGACCCAGTACTTC. The chain recombines TRBV2 with TRBJ2-5; 8 nucleotides align to TRBD2. The CDR3 runs to 13 residues. CDR1 SNHLY and CDR2 FYNNEI come from the germline V gene. V lost 6 bases to trimming and J lost 5 bases; unmatched junction nucleotides: 5. Full variable domain (remainder filled in from reference TRBV2 and TRBJ2-5): EPEVTQTPSHQVTQMGQEVILRCVPISNHLYFYWYRQILGQKVEFLVSFYNNEISEKSEIFDDQFSVERPDGSNFTLKIRSTKLEDSAMYFCASSGRAGETQYFGPGTRLLVL.

This clone has just a few counts. The chain carries TRBV7-9 and TRBJ1-2, with unresolved D. The CDR3 loop spans 15 amino acids. Trimming pared 6 bases from V and 3 bases from J, leaving 17 bases between. From germline, CDR1 is SEHNR and CDR2 FQNEAQ (reference sequence). The CDR3: CASRRSRIGDYGYTF. Here the CDR3 DNA reads TGTGCCAGCAGAAGATCCAGGATTGGTGACTATGGCTACACCTTC.

V is TRBV6-6 and J is TRBJ1-5; 12 bases line up with TRBD1. Looked up from germline, CDR1 is MNHNY and CDR2 is SVGAGI (reference sequence). This CDR3 has 15 amino acids. Trimming at V came to 10 bases and at J to 7 bases, leaving 11 bases not matched to a gene. CDR3 in DNA: TGTGCCACCAACCGGGACAGGGGGCTGGGGCAGCCCCAGCATTTT. Translation gives CATNRDRGLGQPQHF.

The chain uses TRBV10-2 and TRBJ2-1, with 9 bases lining up with TRBD2. J lost 5 bases, V lost 7 bases, and 6 bases had no gene match. In germline, CDR1 is WSHSY, CDR2 SAAADI. The CDR3 covers 14 residues. This chain's CDR3 is CASNRGGAHNEQFF. For the CDR3, the DNA is TGCGCCAGCAACCGCGGGGGGGCCCACAATGAGCAGTTCTTC.